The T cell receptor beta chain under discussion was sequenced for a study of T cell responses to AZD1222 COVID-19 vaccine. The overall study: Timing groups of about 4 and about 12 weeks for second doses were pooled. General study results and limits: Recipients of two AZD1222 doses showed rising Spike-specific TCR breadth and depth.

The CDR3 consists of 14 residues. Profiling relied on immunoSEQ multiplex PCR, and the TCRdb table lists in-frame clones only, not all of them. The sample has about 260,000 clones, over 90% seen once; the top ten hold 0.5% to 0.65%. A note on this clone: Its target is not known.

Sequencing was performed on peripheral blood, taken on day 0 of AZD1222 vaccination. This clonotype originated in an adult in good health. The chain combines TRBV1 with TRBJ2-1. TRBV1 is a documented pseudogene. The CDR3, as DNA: TGCACCAGCAGCCAACCCCTCTGGACCAGCCTGGAGTTCTTC. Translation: CTSSQPLWTSLEFF.